This TCR beta chain is drawn from a study of blood T cell repertoires in COVID-19. Across the study: Researchers got acute and convalescent COVID-19 samples from the United States, Italy and Spain.

This clone has only a few counts. As originally analysed: Counts of nucleated cells, estimated from reference gene primer amplification, were obtained. TCRdb's table, derived via immunoSEQ multiplex PCR, lists solely in-frame clones and lacks some. V, J and clone size are taken as reported in that table, and D and trimming were inferred from the DNA itself. This sample has nearly 300,000 clones, with about 88% found just once. There are 16 residues in the CDR3. Germline lookup yields CDR1 LNHDA and CDR2 SQIVND (reference sequence). V lost 2 bases and J 6 bases, leaving 19 bases between the germline ends. Seattle participants joined during active infection and were tracked over time.

The chain uses TRBV19 and TRBJ1-2, with no clear D. The source of this sequence is a human donor with COVID-19, enrolled during active disease. The donor label of this sample is uncertain. Sequencing was done on a sample of peripheral blood. The CDR3 sequence is CASSIRIPGQPDGYTF. The DNA for the CDR3 is TGTGCCAGTAGTATAAGGATCCCAGGTCAGCCGGATGGCTACACCTTC.